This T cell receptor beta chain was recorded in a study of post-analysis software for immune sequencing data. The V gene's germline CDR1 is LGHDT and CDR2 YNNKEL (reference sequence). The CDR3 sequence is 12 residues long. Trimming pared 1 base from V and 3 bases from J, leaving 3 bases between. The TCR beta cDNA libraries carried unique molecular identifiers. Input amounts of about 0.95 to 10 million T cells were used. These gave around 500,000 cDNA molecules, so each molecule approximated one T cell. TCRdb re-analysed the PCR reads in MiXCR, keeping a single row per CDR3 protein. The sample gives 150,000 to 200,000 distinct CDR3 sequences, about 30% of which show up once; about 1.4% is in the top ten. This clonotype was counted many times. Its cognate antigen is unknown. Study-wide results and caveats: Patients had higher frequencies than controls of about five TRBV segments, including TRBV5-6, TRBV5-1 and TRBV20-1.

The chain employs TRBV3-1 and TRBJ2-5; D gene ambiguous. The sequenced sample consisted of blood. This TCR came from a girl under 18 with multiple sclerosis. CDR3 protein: CASSQVKETQYF. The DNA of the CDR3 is TGTGCCAGCAGCCAAGTAAAAGAGACCCAGTACTTC.